One sample yielded the 20 T cell receptor beta chains listed below, sequenced in a study of cytomegalovirus exposure and HLA in healthy donors. 60 Vbeta and 13 Jbeta primers were used in PCR. Sequencing used immunoSEQ multiplex PCR; TCRdb keeps in-frame clones, though not all of them. The sample includes about 89,000 clones, roughly 70% of them seen just once. The material sequenced was PBMCs. These receptors were collected from a male donor in good health and CMV-seronegative.

The rearrangement joins TRBV29-1 to TRBJ2-7; D gene unclear. The CDR3 contains 13 residues. The germline V gene has CDR1 SQVTM and CDR2 ANQGSEA. Trimming removed 2 bases at V and 0 bases at J, with 8 bases between. CDR3 coding DNA: TGCAGCGTTGAAAAGAGAAACTCCTACGAGCAGTACTTC. The encoded protein is CSVEKRNSYEQYF.

As concerns this clone: A junction end diverges from the germline sequence, so it may reflect a read error. This chain uses TRBV29-1 with TRBJ1-3, with D perhaps matching TRBD1 (5 bases). The CDR3 covers 14 residues. Germline V gene data show CDR1 as SQVTM and CDR2 as ANQGSEA. CDR3 region: CSSRGGSTGNTIYF. The DNA of the CDR3 is TGCAGCTCACGGGGGGGAAGCACTGGGAACACCATATATTTT. The whole variable domain, remainder taken from reference TRBV29-1 and TRBJ1-3, is SAVISQKPSRDICQRGTSLTIQCQVDSQVTMMFWYRQQPGQSLTLIATANQGSEATYESGFVIDKFPISRPNLTFSTLTVSNMSPEDSSIYLCSSRGGSTGNTIYFGEGSWLTVV.

The chain couples TRBV19 to TRBJ1-5; no firm D call. V lost 10 bases and J lost 8, with 9 bases in between. The CDR3 has 10 amino acids. CDR1 is LNHDA and CDR2 is SQIVND in the germline V gene (reference sequence). DNA for the CDR3: TGTGCCACCCCGGGTGAGCCCCAGCATTTT. This translates into CATPGEPQHF.

V gene TRBV6-4 combines with J gene TRBJ2-1; 9 bases align to TRBD2. The CDR3 has 15 residues. J lost 2 bases, V lost 2 bases, and 1 base had no gene match. Germline assignment: CDR1 MRHNA and CDR2 SNTAGT. The CDR3 here is CASSDIAGAYNEQFF. CDR3 nucleotides: TGTGCCAGCAGTGACATAGCGGGGGCCTACAATGAGCAGTTCTTC.

The V gene is TRBV28, the J gene TRBJ1-5, with a possible D match to TRBD1 (5 bases). Germline loops: CDR1 MDHEN, CDR2 SYDVKM. The CDR3 loop spans 12 amino acids. The V end lost 8 bases, the J end lost 2 bases, and 7 bases lay between the germline ends. CDR3 in amino acids: CASQGGNQPQHF. In DNA, the CDR3 is TGTGCCAGCCAGGGCGGCAATCAGCCCCAGCATTTT.

The rearrangement uses TRBV9 and TRBJ1-2; possibly TRBD1 for D (6 bases). Per germline, CDR1 SGDLS and CDR2 YYNGEE. V shed 3 bases and J shed 2 bases, with 11 bases lying between them. CDR3 size: 14 residues. DNA of the CDR3: TGTGCCAGCAGCGCCCACAGGGAGAACTATGGCTACACCTTC. Translated: CASSAHRENYGYTF.

This clone was observed a few times. The CDR3 loop reads CASRRREFASYEQYF. The CDR3 DNA is TGTGCCAGCAGAAGGCGGGAGTTCGCTTCCTACGAGCAGTACTTC. The rearrangement joins TRBV27 to TRBJ2-7; 7 nucleotides line up with TRBD2. The CDR3 loop spans 15 amino acids. Germline CDR1 reads MNHEY; CDR2 reads SMNVEV (reference sequence). J was trimmed by 1 base and V by 6 bases; bases with no gene match: 9.

The J gene is TRBJ2-7, the V gene TRBV5-5, with TRBD1 matching 8 bases. Germline CDR1 and CDR2: SGHKS and YYEKEE (reference sequence). The CDR3 sequence is 16 residues long. V lost 0 bases and J lost 3; bases outside the gene matches: 8. The CDR3, as DNA: TGTGCCAGCAGCTTGGGGCCCCAGGGGGCATTCTACGAGCAGTACTTC. Protein product: CASSLGPQGAFYEQYF.

The chain combines TRBV9 with TRBJ1-3; 9 nucleotides align to TRBD1. Losses at the gene ends were 3 bases for V and 3 bases for J; bases not matched to a gene: 16. Germline V gene sequence: CDR1 SGDLS, CDR2 YYNGEE. CDR3 length equals 19 residues. CDR3 residues: CASSARGGDRDPYGNTIYF. CDR3 in DNA: TGTGCCAGCAGCGCGAGGGGGGGGGACAGGGATCCGTATGGAAACACCATATATTTT. The full variable domain, completed using reference TRBV9 and TRBJ1-3, is DSGVTQTPKHLITATGQRVTLRCSPRSGDLSVYWYQQSLDQGLQFLIQYYNGEERAKGNILERFSAQQFPDLHSELNLSSLELGDSALYFCASSARGGDRDPYGNTIYFGEGSWLTVV.

The chain links TRBV7-6 to TRBJ2-3, with 15 bases fitting TRBD2. The CDR3 sequence is 17 residues long. With 4 bases clipped from V and 1 base from J, the junction kept 3 bases outside the gene matches. Germline lookup yields CDR1 SGHVS and CDR2 FNYEAQ. Written as DNA, the CDR3 is TGTGCCAGCAGCTGGACTAGCGGGAGGGCGGGCACAGATACGCAGTATTTT. Protein product: CASSWTSGRAGTDTQYF.

The chain has TRBV9 and TRBJ1-1; TRBD1 matches at 7 bases. Germline values: CDR1 SGDLS, CDR2 YYNGEE. V was clipped by 4 bases and J by 1 base; unmatched bases: 7. This CDR3 has 15 amino acids. The CDR3 nucleotides read TGTGCCAGCAGCATTGGGACAGCCAGGAACACTGAAGCTTTCTTT. Amino acids: CASSIGTARNTEAFF. Drawing the rest from reference TRBV9 and TRBJ1-1, the complete variable domain is DSGVTQTPKHLITATGQRVTLRCSPRSGDLSVYWYQQSLDQGLQFLIQYYNGEERAKGNILERFSAQQFPDLHSELNLSSLELGDSALYFCASSIGTARNTEAFFGQGTRLTVV.

The chain's CDR3 is CATESEFANTGELFF. The CDR3 region has the DNA TGTGCCACCGAGTCGGAGTTCGCGAACACCGGGGAGCTGTTTTTT. The chain joins TRBV6-6 to TRBJ2-2; D is unclear. The CDR3 loop spans 15 amino acids. Germline CDR1 reads MNHNY; CDR2 reads SVGAGI (reference sequence). V lost 10 bases, J lost 0 bases, and 15 bases lay in between.

This clone was seen once. The chain couples TRBV27 to TRBJ2-3; D possibly corresponds to TRBD2 (6 bases). V lost 5 bases, J lost 6 bases, and 15 bases lay in between. CDR1 is MNHEY and CDR2 is SMNVEV in the germline V gene (reference sequence). The length of the CDR3 is 14 residues. CDR3 coding DNA: TGTGCCAGCAGTCCAAACCGGGGGTGGGATACGCAGTATTTT. Encoded protein: CASSPNRGWDTQYF.

This clone appeared a few times. The CDR3 coding sequence is TGTGCCAGCAGCTTAGAGGGACAGGTATCCGGCGAGCAGTACTTC. The encoded protein is CASSLEGQVSGEQYF. V is TRBV7-2 and J is TRBJ2-7; 8 nucleotides agree with TRBD1. CDR3 length equals 15 residues. V lost 1 base, J lost 6 bases, and 8 bases stayed unmatched. Germline CDR1 is SGHTA and CDR2 is FQGNSA.

The chain combines TRBV19 with TRBJ2-7; 10 nucleotides agree with TRBD1. The J segment lost 4 bases and the V segment lost 5 bases, leaving 2 bases of the junction unmatched. This CDR3 spans 13 amino acids. Germline V lookup: CDR1 LNHDA, CDR2 SQIVND (reference sequence). The CDR3 loop is CASSVGQGYEQYF. CDR3 DNA: TGTGCCAGTAGTGTGGGACAGGGGTACGAGCAGTACTTC.

The rearrangement links TRBV5-1 to TRBJ2-5; the match to TRBD1 covers 10 bases. Gene TRBJ2-7 matches the end of the DNA better, so the J call may be wrong. Germline V gene data show CDR1 as SGHRS and CDR2 as YFSETQ. The length of the CDR3 is 15 residues. CDR3 protein: CASSLPGGTGAEQYF. As DNA, the CDR3 is TGCGCCAGCAGCTTGCCTGGGGGGACAGGGGCCGAGCAGTACTTC.

This clone was found once. The CDR3: CASSPGTGLSAQHF. The CDR3 coding sequence is TGTGCCAGCAGTCCGGGGACAGGGCTCTCGGCCCAGCATTTT. The chain has TRBV2 and TRBJ1-5; TRBD1 aligns across 9 bases. Germline lookup yields CDR1 SNHLY and CDR2 FYNNEI. The V gene end was trimmed by 5 bases and the J gene end by 11 bases; junction bases not matched to a gene: 10. This CDR3 contains 14 residues.

The chain joins TRBV6-5 to TRBJ2-1; 11 bases agree with TRBD2. The trim removed 4 bases at V and 7 bases at J, leaving 6 bases unmatched. CDR1 and CDR2 from the germline V gene are MNHEY and SVGAGI. CDR3 length: 15 amino acids. CDR3 sequence reads: CASSSEGLAANEQFF. The DNA of the CDR3 is TGTGCCAGCAGTTCCGAGGGACTAGCGGCGAATGAGCAGTTCTTC.

The J gene is TRBJ2-5, the V gene TRBV5-4, with no clear D. Germline CDR1 is SGHNT and CDR2 is YYREEE (reference sequence). The V and J ends lost 0 bases and 5 bases respectively, with 11 bases between them. The CDR3 consists of 14 residues. The CDR3 sequence is CASSLAAGRETQYF. The CDR3 coding sequence is TGTGCCAGCAGCTTGGCCGCAGGAAGGGAGACCCAGTACTTC.

The chain is built from TRBV6-1 and TRBJ2-7; D is uncertain. Looked up from germline, CDR1 is MNHNS and CDR2 is SASEGT. CDR3 length: 15 amino acids. The V end lost 7 bases, the J end lost 0 bases, and 16 bases lay between the germline ends. The chain's CDR3 is CASTMNPVSSYEQYF. The CDR3 DNA follows: TGTGCCAGCACCATGAACCCCGTTAGCTCCTACGAGCAGTACTTC.